Below are 20 T cell receptor beta chains sequenced from a single sample in a study of cytomegalovirus exposure and HLA in healthy donors. PCR primers comprised 60 Vbeta and 13 Jbeta primers. Here immunoSEQ multiplex PCR was the method, and the copy in TCRdb shows in-frame clones only, minus some. The sample records about 150,000 clones, over 60% being singletons. The source material was PBMCs. The origin of the receptors is a young woman in good health and CMV-seronegative.

The chain recombines TRBV11-2 with TRBJ1-3; D remains unclear. The CDR3 loop spans 15 amino acids. Germline values: CDR1 SGHAT, CDR2 FQNNGV. V was cut by 1 base and J by 4 bases, with 11 bases left in between. The CDR3 DNA reads TGTGCCAGCAGCTTAGTGGAGCAGTCCGGAAACACCATATATTTT. Amino acids: CASSLVEQSGNTIYF.

This clone appeared a few times. This rearrangement joins TRBV7-2 to TRBJ1-2; D is possibly TRBD1 (6 bases). CDR3 length: 13 residues. Germline lookup yields CDR1 SGHTA and CDR2 FQGNSA. V was cut by 5 bases and J by 1 base, with 8 bases left in between. This CDR3 reads CASSHRVNYGYTF. DNA for the CDR3: TGTGCCAGCAGCCACAGGGTTAACTATGGCTACACCTTC.

The J gene is TRBJ2-5, the V gene TRBV15; tentative D call: TRBD1 (5 bases). V was shortened by 2 bases and J by 3 bases, with 10 bases between the two germline ends. Germline V CDR1 and CDR2: LNHNV, YYDKDF (reference sequence). The CDR3 covers 14 residues. Here the CDR3 reads CATSRLGPKETQYF. The DNA for the CDR3 is TGTGCCACCAGCAGACTGGGGCCAAAAGAGACCCAGTACTTC.

The chain carries TRBV2 and TRBJ2-6, with D perhaps matching TRBD2 (5 bases). CDR3 length: 15 residues. CDR1 and CDR2 (germline): SNHLY, FYNNEI. V dropped 2 bases and J dropped 4 bases, with 9 bases sitting between them. CDR3 bases: TGTGCCAGCAGTGAAAGGAGGAGAGGGGCCAACGTCCTGACTTTC. As protein: CASSERRRGANVLTF.

This rearrangement joins TRBV14 to TRBJ1-3, with 7 positions matching TRBD1. This CDR3 spans 15 amino acids. The germline gives CDR1 SGHDN, CDR2 FVKESK. V gave up 1 base and J gave up 4 bases; unmatched junction bases: 4. The CDR3 loop is CASSQAGTAGNTIYF. The CDR3 DNA reads as TGTGCCAGCAGCCAAGCCGGGACAGCCGGAAACACCATATATTTT.

The V gene is TRBV2, the J gene TRBJ2-5; possible D gene TRBD2, 6 bases. Germline V CDR1 and CDR2: SNHLY, FYNNEI. Deletions cut 6 bases from V and 5 bases from J, with 16 bases between. The CDR3 runs 14 residues. The CDR3 region has the DNA TGTGCCAGCAGGGAGGGAGGCGCGGTGGAGACCCAGTACTTC. This sequence encodes CASREGGAVETQYF.

Points on this clone: One junction end disagrees with the germline gene, perhaps due to a read error. The chain employs TRBV5-1 and TRBJ2-4; 7 nucleotides align to TRBD1. Germline loops: CDR1 SGHRS, CDR2 YFSETQ. The CDR3 has 15 residues. The CDR3 sequence: CASSLGQGDKNSQYF. The DNA for the CDR3 is TGCGCCAGCAGCTTGGGGCAGGGGGACAAAAACAGTCAGTACTTC.

The chain has TRBV9 and TRBJ2-7, with 9 bases identical to TRBD2. The CDR3 runs 16 residues. The ends lost 3 bases at V and 6 bases at J; junction bases unmatched: 13. The germline V gene encodes CDR1 SGDLS and CDR2 YYNGEE. The CDR3 nucleotides read TGTGCCAGCAGCGAAGGACTAGCGTGGAACTCCCTCGAGCAGTACTTC. Its translation: CASSEGLAWNSLEQYF.

The rearrangement joins TRBV11-3 to TRBJ1-1; 8 bases fit TRBD1. V shed 4 bases, J shed 3 bases, and the junction held 7 bases outside the gene matches. Germline V gene data show CDR1 as SGHNT and CDR2 as YENEEA. CDR3 length: 15 residues. CDR3 residues: CASSYRQGRDTEAFF. The CDR3 DNA reads TGTGCCAGCAGCTACCGACAGGGGAGGGACACTGAAGCTTTCTTT.

The V and J genes are TRBV11-2 and TRBJ2-5; D is uncertain. V lost 4 bases and J 5 bases, leaving 14 bases between the germline ends. Per germline, CDR1 SGHAT and CDR2 FQNNGV. CDR3 size: 14 residues. CDR3 sequence (DNA): TGTGCCAGCAGCTCCTGGGTCATGGAGGAGACCCAGTACTTC. The encoded protein is CASSSWVMEETQYF.

The chain recombines TRBV5-1 with TRBJ2-7, with 8 bases fitting TRBD1. V shed 2 bases and J 2 bases; nucleotides not matched to a gene: 6. This CDR3 region has 15 residues. Germline CDR1 SGHRS, CDR2 YFSETQ. Here the CDR3 DNA reads TGCGCCAGCAGCTTAACCGGGACAGGCCCCTACGAGCAGTACTTC. This gives the protein CASSLTGTGPYEQYF.

The chain has TRBV6-1 and TRBJ2-7; 10 bases map to TRBD1. The CDR3 spans 14 residues. Looked up from germline, CDR1 is MNHNS and CDR2 is SASEGT. V dropped 3 bases and J dropped 5; count of bases not matched to a gene: 4. In nucleotides, the CDR3 is TGTGCCAGCAGTGACGGGACAGGGGTCCACGAGCAGTACTTC. Its translation is CASSDGTGVHEQYF.

The J gene is TRBJ1-2, the V gene TRBV4-3, with 8 bases matching TRBD1. V dropped 1 base and J dropped 5; count of bases not matched to a gene: 9. Germline V gene sequence: CDR1 LGHNA, CDR2 YSLEER. This CDR3 region has 16 residues. The CDR3 is CASSQGAGRTGYGYTF. DNA of the CDR3: TGCGCCAGCAGCCAAGGAGCGGGACGGACAGGGTATGGCTACACCTTC.

The chain carries TRBV2 and TRBJ2-7, with D uncertain. This CDR3 comprises 13 residues. Trimming cost V 6 bases and J 0 bases, with 9 bases left between them. Germline V gene sequence: CDR1 SNHLY, CDR2 FYNNEI. CDR3: CASSPGSSYEQYV. In nucleotides, the CDR3 is TGTGCCAGCAGCCCAGGAAGCTCCTACGAGCAGTACGTC.

V is TRBV7-9 and J is TRBJ2-3, with no clear D. V was cut by 2 bases and J by 1 base, with 10 bases left in between. CDR1 is SEHNR, CDR2 FQNEAQ, per germline (reference sequence). This CDR3 region has 15 residues. Here the CDR3 reads CASSLSSLGTDTQYF. CDR3 nucleotide sequence: TGTGCCAGCAGCTTAAGTAGTCTCGGCACAGATACGCAGTATTTT.

This sequence joins TRBV18 and TRBJ1-4; D remains ambiguous. Per the germline V gene, CDR1 is KGHSH and CDR2 is LQKENI. Trimming removed 5 bases at V and 0 bases at J, with 10 bases between. This CDR3 has 15 amino acids. The CDR3 loop reads CASSSQEATNEKLFF. The CDR3 coding sequence is TGTGCCAGCTCATCTCAGGAGGCAACTAATGAAAAACTGTTTTTT. Together with reference TRBV18 and TRBJ1-4, the CDR3 gives the full variable domain: NAGVMQNPRHLVRRRGQEARLRCSPMKGHSHVYWYRQLPEEGLKFMVYLQKENIIDESGMPKERFSAEFPKEGPSILRIQQVVRGDSAAYFCASSSQEATNEKLFFGSGTQLSVL.

V gene TRBV2 combines with J gene TRBJ1-1; 8 bases line up with TRBD1. CDR3 length: 13 amino acids. V was clipped by 4 bases and J by 5 bases; unmatched bases: 3. Germline CDR1 reads SNHLY; CDR2 reads FYNNEI. For the CDR3, the DNA is TGTGCCAGCAGTGGCAGGGGGCGGACTGAAGCTTTCTTT. Its translation is CASSGRGRTEAFF.

A word on this clone: The same CDR3 is also encoded by other DNA sequences in this sample. The CDR3 DNA follows: TGTGCCAGCAGTTACTCGGGAGGCACTGAAGCTTTCTTT. Protein product: CASSYSGGTEAFF. The chain is built from TRBV6-5 and TRBJ1-1, with no clear D. V gave up 0 bases and J gave up 4 bases, with 6 bases separating them. The CDR3 has 13 amino acids. The V gene's germline CDR1 is MNHEY and CDR2 SVGAGI.

This clone has more than one count but fewer than ten. The V call is TRBV18, the J call TRBJ2-1; D perhaps matches TRBD2 (5 bases). Trimming took off 1 base at V and 9 bases at J, with 13 bases between the two ends. The CDR3 contains 14 residues. In germline, CDR1 is KGHSH, CDR2 LQKENI. CDR3 sequence (DNA): TGTGCCAGCTCACCACAACAGAGGGATTTTGAGCAGTTCTTC. This gives the protein CASSPQQRDFEQFF.

J is TRBJ1-6 and V is TRBV6-5; unclear D gene. Trimming cost V 2 bases and J 2 bases, with 10 bases left between them. This CDR3 is 16 amino acids long. The germline V gene has CDR1 MNHEY and CDR2 SVGAGI. The CDR3 here is CASSYTAGAYNSPLHF. The CDR3 coding sequence is TGTGCCAGCAGTTACACGGCCGGGGCCTATAATTCACCCCTCCACTTT.